The clone carrying this T cell receptor beta chain was seen more than once but under ten times. Here immunoSEQ multiplex PCR was the method, and the copy in TCRdb shows in-frame clones only, minus some. The table lists some 140,000 clones, over 85% of them singletons. These data originate in a study of control samples from healthy donors and cancer patients. Trimming removed 5 bases from V and 6 bases from J; junction bases left unmatched: 2. Germline loops: CDR1 SNHLY, CDR2 FYNNEI. This CDR3 contains 12 residues. The clonotype originates from a man aged 35-49 years in good health. V and J are TRBV2 and TRBJ1-1; 8 positions match TRBD1. Sequenced material: blood. CDR3 nucleotides: TGTGCCAGCAGTCGACAGGGGCCTGAAGCTTTCTTT. It is translated as CASSRQGPEAFF.